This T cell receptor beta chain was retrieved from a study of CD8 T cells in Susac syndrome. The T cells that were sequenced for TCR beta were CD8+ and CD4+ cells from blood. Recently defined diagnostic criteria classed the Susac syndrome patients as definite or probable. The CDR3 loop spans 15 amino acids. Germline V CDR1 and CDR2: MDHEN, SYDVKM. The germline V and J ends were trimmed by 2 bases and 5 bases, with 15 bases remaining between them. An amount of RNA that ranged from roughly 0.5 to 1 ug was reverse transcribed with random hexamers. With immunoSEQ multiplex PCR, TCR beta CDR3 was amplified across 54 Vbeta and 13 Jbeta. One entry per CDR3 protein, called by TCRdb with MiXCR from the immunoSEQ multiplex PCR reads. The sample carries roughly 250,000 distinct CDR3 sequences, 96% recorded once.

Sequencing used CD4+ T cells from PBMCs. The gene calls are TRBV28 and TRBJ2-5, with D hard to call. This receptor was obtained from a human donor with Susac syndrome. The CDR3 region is CASSLRRTAMETQYF. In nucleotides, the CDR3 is TGTGCCAGCAGTTTAAGGCGGACGGCAATGGAGACCCAGTACTTC.